This is a list of T cell receptor beta chains from one sample in a study of T-cell reconstitution after alpha-beta-depleted transplantation in children. TCRdb called the PCR reads again in MiXCR, with one record for every CDR3 protein. This sample has approximately 130,000 distinct CDR3 sequences; more than 9.5% occur once, and the top ten carry less than 25%. The starting material was PBMCs, mostly from graft donor cells, obtained 180 days after TCRalphabeta/CD19-depleted stem cell transplant. The receptors here all came from a girl in the first two years of life who had a stem cell transplant for combined immunodeficiency, so the T cells may come from the graft donor. CDR3s include the opening cysteine and the closing phenylalanine or tryptophan. D genes are given only for firm matches. The size entry is marked missing in some rows and otherwise reads once, few, many or a size class.

V gene	CDR3 length	D gene	clone size	J gene	CDR3 DNA	CDR3 protein
TRBV20-1	14	.	few	TRBJ2-3	TGCAGTGCGCACACACCGGGACTCACAGATACGCAGTATTTT	CSAHTPGLTDTQYF
TRBV11-2	14	TRBD1	.	TRBJ2-2	TGTTCCAGCATTGACAGGGGGAGGACCGGGGAGCTGTTTTTT	CSSIDRGRTGELFF
TRBV7-8	14	TRBD2	many	TRBJ2-5	TGTGCCAGCAGCTTAGTTCGGGGGGAAGAGACCCAGTACTTC	CASSLVRGEETQYF
TRBV5-1	18	.	few	TRBJ2-5	TGCGCCAGCAGCTTTTCGTCCGAGCCCTTTTTGTACCAAGAGACCCAGTACTTC	CASSFSSEPFLYQETQYF
TRBV7-9	15	TRBD2	few	TRBJ2-7	TGTGCCAGCAGCTTAGCGACTAGCGGGGGAGCCGAGCAGTACTTC	CASSLATSGGAEQYF
TRBV27	16	TRBD1	few	TRBJ2-7	TGTGCCAGCAGTTTTGGAGTGGGACAGAGCTCCTACGAGCAGTACTTC	CASSFGVGQSSYEQYF
TRBV12-3/TRBV12-4	16	TRBD1	.	TRBJ2-1	TGTGCCAGCAGTCCTTCATCGGGACAGGGTATAAGTGAGCAGTTCTTC	CASSPSSGQGISEQFF
TRBV5-1	14	.	medium-sized	TRBJ2-5	TGCGCCAGCAGCTTGAAGGCAGAACCGGAGACCCAGTACTTC	CASSLKAEPETQYF
TRBV19	17	TRBD2	.	TRBJ2-1	TGTGCCAGTAGTAAGGGCCTAGCGGACGTCTCCTACAATGAGCAGTTCTTC	CASSKGLADVSYNEQFF
TRBV15	16	.	.	TRBJ2-6	TGTGCCACCAACCGGGACGGAGGCTCTGGGGCCAACGTCCTGACTTTC	CATNRDGGSGANVLTF
TRBV28	14	TRBD1	.	TRBJ2-7	TGTGCCAGCACGCGCGCAACAGGGGCCTACGAGCAGTACTTC	CASTRATGAYEQYF
TRBV5-1	13	TRBD1	few	TRBJ2-2	TGCGCCAGCAGGGACAGGGAAGTCGGGGAGCTGTTTTTT	CASRDREVGELFF
TRBV20-1	13	.	many	TRBJ2-4	TGCAGTGCTGGGGCGCAGGGGACAAACATTCAGTACTTC	CSAGAQGTNIQYF
TRBV5-1	15	.	.	TRBJ1-5	TGCGCCAGCAGCTTGGCTGGGGGCCTCAATCAGCCCCAGCATTTT	CASSLAGGLNQPQHF
TRBV7-2	14	.	.	TRBJ1-5	TGTGCCAGCAGGCAACAACATAGCAATCAGCCCCAGCATTTT	CASRQQHSNQPQHF
TRBV5-5	17	.	many	TRBJ1-5	TGTGCCAGCAGCTTGGTCCCCCGGGGGGCAAGCAATCAGCCCCAGCATTTT	CASSLVPRGASNQPQHF
TRBV6-5	17	TRBD2	many	TRBJ2-1	TGTGCCAGCAGTTCCCCTGGGACTAGCGGTTACGAAGGGGAGCAGTTCTTC	CASSSPGTSGYEGEQFF
TRBV20-1	14	.	.	TRBJ2-7	TGCAGTGCTAGAGATCCCGGGGGTTCCTACGAGCAGTACTTC	CSARDPGGSYEQYF
TRBV6-5	13	TRBD1	.	TRBJ1-2	TGTGCCAGCAGTTCGGACAGGCTCTATGGCTACACCTTC	CASSSDRLYGYTF
TRBV12-3/TRBV12-4	14	.	few	TRBJ2-2	TGTGCCGGTCGGAGGCACCCGAACACCGGGGAGCTGTTTTTT	CAGRRHPNTGELFF
TRBV12-3/TRBV12-4	19	TRBD2	.	TRBJ2-5	TGTGCCTTCAGTTTATGGTCTAGCGGGGAAGGTCGTGGGGGAGAGACCCAGTACTTC	CAFSLWSSGEGRGGETQYF
TRBV7-6	16	.	few	TRBJ2-3	TGTGCCAGCAGCCCCCGGGCGGCAAACAACGTTGATACGCAGTATTTT	CASSPRAANNVDTQYF
TRBV20-1	12	.	many	TRBJ2-4	TGCAGTGCTCCCAGGGCCAAAAACATTCAGTACTTC	CSAPRAKNIQYF
TRBV11-2	18	.	.	TRBJ2-2	TGTGCCAGCAGCCCCGGAAAAATCCCGGCTCCACGGGGCGGGGAGCTGTTTTTT	CASSPGKIPAPRGGELFF
TRBV7-7	15	TRBD2	medium-sized	TRBJ2-7	TGTGCTAGCAGCTTAGGAGCGGGGGTGGGGAGGGAGCAGTACTTC	CASSLGAGVGREQYF
TRBV6-2/TRBV6-3	16	.	few	TRBJ2-3	TGTGCCAGCAGTTACTCCGACGGGTTCAGCACAGATACGCAGTATTTT	CASSYSDGFSTDTQYF
TRBV20-1	12	TRBD1	.	TRBJ2-7	TGCAGTGCCTCGGACAGGACCTACGAGCAGTACTTC	CSASDRTYEQYF
TRBV7-2	14	TRBD1	few	TRBJ1-2	TGTGCCAGCAGCTTAGGACAGGGGAGCTATGGCTACACCTTC	CASSLGQGSYGYTF
TRBV6-2/TRBV6-3	13	.	few	TRBJ1-1	TGTGCCAGCCAGAGGGGGAGAGGGACTGAAGCTTTCTTT	CASQRGRGTEAFF
TRBV20-1	11	TRBD2	.	TRBJ2-5	TGCAGTGCACGACTAGCGGGACATCTGTACTTC	CSARLAGHLYF
TRBV5-1	14	.	few	TRBJ1-2	TGCGCCAGCAGCTTGGGGGGACCCAGCAATGGCTACACCTTC	CASSLGGPSNGYTF
TRBV20-1	15	TRBD1	many	TRBJ2-1	TGCAGTGCAAGTAGCCGGGACAGGGGGCTCAATGAGCAGTTCTTC	CSASSRDRGLNEQFF
TRBV11-2	16	TRBD2	.	TRBJ2-5	TGTGCCAGCAGCTTAGCCAGACCTAGCGGGCAAGAGACCCAGTACTTC	CASSLARPSGQETQYF
TRBV12-3/TRBV12-4	15	.	few	TRBJ2-7	TGTGCCAGCAGTTTAGACAGGGTATACCCCTACGAGCAGTACTTC	CASSLDRVYPYEQYF
TRBV24-1	11	TRBD1	.	TRBJ2-4	TGTGCCACCAGTGCACAGGGGTTTCAGTACTTC	CATSAQGFQYF
TRBV24-1	17	.	.	TRBJ1-5	TGTGCCACCACATTTAGGAGGGAGCCGCTTTACAATCAGCCCCAGCATTTT	CATTFRREPLYNQPQHF
TRBV18	17	.	.	TRBJ2-7	TGTGCCAGCTCACCAGGAAACTACAGGGATAGCTCCTACGAGCAGTACTTC	CASSPGNYRDSSYEQYF
TRBV7-2	15	.	.	TRBJ2-7	TGTGCCAGCAGCTTGCAACAGGGAAGCTCCTACGAGCAGTACTTC	CASSLQQGSSYEQYF
TRBV10-3	15	.	few	TRBJ2-5	TGTGCCATCGGGCTAGGCAGTAGACGCAAAGAGACCCAGTACTTC	CAIGLGSRRKETQYF
TRBV28	16	.	few	TRBJ1-2	TGTGCCAGCAGTTATCCCATAGGTCAGACAAACTATGGCTACACCTTC	CASSYPIGQTNYGYTF
TRBV14	16	.	.	TRBJ2-4	TGTGCCAGCAGCCAAGCCGCAGGGTCTGCCAAAAACATTCAGTACTTC	CASSQAAGSAKNIQYF
TRBV20-1	17	.	few	TRBJ1-5	TGCAGTGCTAGAGCCCGGGGGAGGGAAGGGTTCAATCAGCCCCAGCATTTT	CSARARGREGFNQPQHF
TRBV7-9	16	TRBD1	.	TRBJ2-2	TGTGCCAGCCCGGACAGGGACCCCGCGAACACCGGGGAGCTGTTTTTT	CASPDRDPANTGELFF
TRBV29-1	13	.	many	TRBJ2-5	TGCAGCGCCCCGACAGGGAGGTGGGAGACCCAGTACTTC	CSAPTGRWETQYF
TRBV20-1	15	TRBD2	.	TRBJ2-3	TGCAGTGCTACCCAGCGGGAGTATCAGACAGATACGCAGTATTTT	CSATQREYQTDTQYF
TRBV11-1	11	.	few	TRBJ2-1	TGTGCCAGCATACAGGGTACCCAGCAGTTCTTC	CASIQGTQQFF
TRBV20-1	15	.	many	TRBJ2-3	TGCAGTGCTAGGCGCCCCAGCCCAGTCACAGATACGCAGTATTTT	CSARRPSPVTDTQYF
TRBV29-1	14	TRBD1	many	TRBJ2-6	TGCAGCGTTGAGACAGGGACTGGGGCCAACGTCCTGACTTTC	CSVETGTGANVLTF
TRBV5-1	14	.	few	TRBJ2-1	TGCGCCAGCGCGAGGGGGGGTTCCTACAATGAGCAGTTCTTC	CASARGGSYNEQFF
TRBV7-9	16	.	few	TRBJ1-6	TGTGCCAGCAGCTTAATCTTGAGAAATCCACCTTCACCCCTCCACTTT	CASSLILRNPPSPLHF
TRBV29-1	12	.	few	TRBJ1-3	TGCAGCGTTGGAGCCCCTGGAAACACCATATATTTT	CSVGAPGNTIYF
TRBV24-1	12	.	.	TRBJ1-4	TGTGCCACCAGTGATTCGGGACCGGAACTGTTTTTT	CATSDSGPELFF